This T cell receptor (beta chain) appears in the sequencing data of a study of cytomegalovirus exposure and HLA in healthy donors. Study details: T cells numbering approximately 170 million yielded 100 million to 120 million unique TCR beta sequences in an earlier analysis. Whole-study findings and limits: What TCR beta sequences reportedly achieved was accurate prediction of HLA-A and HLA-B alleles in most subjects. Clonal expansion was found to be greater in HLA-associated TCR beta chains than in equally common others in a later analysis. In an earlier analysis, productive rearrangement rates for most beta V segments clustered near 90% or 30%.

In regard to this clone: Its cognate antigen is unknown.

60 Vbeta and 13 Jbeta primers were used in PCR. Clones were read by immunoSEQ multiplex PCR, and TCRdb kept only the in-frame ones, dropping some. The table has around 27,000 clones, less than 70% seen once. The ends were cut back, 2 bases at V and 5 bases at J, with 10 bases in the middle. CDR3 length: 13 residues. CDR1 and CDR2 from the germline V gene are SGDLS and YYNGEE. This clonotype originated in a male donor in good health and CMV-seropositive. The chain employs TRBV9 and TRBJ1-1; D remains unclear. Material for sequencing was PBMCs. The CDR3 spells CASSVVTGTEAFF. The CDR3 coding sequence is TGTGCCAGCAGCGTTGTAACGGGAACTGAAGCTTTCTTT. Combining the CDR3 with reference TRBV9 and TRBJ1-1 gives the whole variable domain DSGVTQTPKHLITATGQRVTLRCSPRSGDLSVYWYQQSLDQGLQFLIQYYNGEERAKGNILERFSAQQFPDLHSELNLSSLELGDSALYFCASSVVTGTEAFFGQGTRLTVV.